The 31 T cell receptor beta chains listed next were all sequenced from one sample in a study of T cell repertoires in cytomegalovirus infection. For these receptors, no antigen is known. A single record per CDR3 protein comes from TCRdb applying MiXCR to the reads. The table lists nearly 700,000 distinct CDR3 sequences, 30% to 35% of them singletons. This material consisted of cultured PBMCs, taken from culture after CMV antigen stimulation. These TCRs come from a human donor in good health (CMV status not recorded). Some clones in this sample may be carry-over from other donors' samples.

This clonotype was seen a few times. The chain recombines TRBV4-1 with TRBJ1-2; D gene ambiguous. The germline V and J ends were trimmed by 2 bases and 4 bases, with 20 bases remaining between them. This CDR3 has 17 amino acids. The germline V gene has CDR1 MGHRA and CDR2 YSYEKL. CDR3 residues: CASSQSQTPWASYGYTF. The CDR3 DNA is TGCGCCAGCAGCCAATCCCAGACACCGTGGGCCTCCTATGGCTACACCTTC.

This clonotype appeared many times. The chain carries TRBV7-2 and TRBJ1-1; 9 nucleotides match TRBD1. Germline V gene data show CDR1 as SGHTA and CDR2 as FQGNSA. Trimming at V came to 3 bases and at J to 0 bases, leaving 8 bases not matched to a gene. The CDR3 length is 17 residues. CDR3: CASSFLTGGAMNTEAFF. CDR3 in DNA: TGTGCCAGCAGCTTCCTGACAGGGGGAGCAATGAACACTGAAGCTTTCTTT.

The chain carries TRBV7-9 and TRBJ2-5, with D perhaps matching TRBD1 or TRBD2 (5 bases each). V lost 6 bases and J lost 2, with 25 bases in between. Germline V gene lookup returns CDR1 SEHNR and CDR2 FQNEAQ (reference sequence). The CDR3 runs 18 residues. The CDR3 loop reads CASSTWGPPLALQETQYF. In DNA form, the CDR3 reads TGTGCCAGCAGTACATGGGGACCTCCCCTGGCATTACAAGAGACCCAGTACTTC.

This clonotype was seen a few times. The genes are TRBV6-6 and TRBJ1-1; 12 bases map to TRBD1. The junction had 10 bases not matched to a gene; V was cut back by 7 bases and J by 4 bases. From germline, CDR1 is MNHNY and CDR2 SVGAGI (reference sequence). The CDR3 is 16 amino acids. As DNA, the CDR3 is TGTGCCAGCACCACCGGGACAGGGGGCCCGTCCACTGAAGCTTTCTTT. The encoded protein is CASTTGTGGPSTEAFF.

The CDR3 spells CATRTGIAGLGQETQYF. The CDR3 DNA follows: TGTGCCACCAGGACGGGAATAGCGGGGTTGGGGCAAGAGACCCAGTACTTC. The chain has TRBV15 and TRBJ2-5; 8 nucleotides agree with TRBD2. The CDR3 covers 17 residues. Trimming removed 6 bases from V and 2 bases from J; junction bases left unmatched: 14. Per germline, CDR1 LNHNV and CDR2 YYDKDF (reference sequence).

Points on this clonotype: The junction does not match germline at one end; this may be a read error. This chain links TRBV20-1 with TRBJ2-7; 7 positions agree with TRBD1. Germline-derived CDR1 and CDR2 are DFQATT and SNEGSKA (reference sequence). This CDR3 region has 13 residues. CDR3 in amino acids: CSAISGQHYEQYF. DNA for the CDR3: TGCAGCGCTATCTCGGGACAGCACTACGAGCAGTACTTC.

In its sample, this clonotype was seen once. The chain couples TRBV12-5 to TRBJ2-5; TRBD2 matches 8 bases. Germline assignment: CDR1 LGHNT and CDR2 FRNRAP. The CDR3 sequence is 16 residues long. V lost 0 bases to trimming and J lost 5 bases; unmatched junction nucleotides: 8. The CDR3 loop reads CASGLVTLTSAETQYF. DNA of the CDR3: TGTGCTAGTGGTTTGGTAACTTTGACTAGCGCGGAGACCCAGTACTTC. The full variable domain, its missing parts supplied by reference TRBV12-5 and TRBJ2-5, is DARVTQTPRHKVTEMGQEVTMRCQPILGHNTVFWYRQTMMQGLELLAYFRNRAPLDDSGMPKDRFSAEMPDATLATLKIQPSEPRDSAVYFCASGLVTLTSAETQYFGPGTRLLVL.

J is TRBJ2-1 and V is TRBV28, with no clear D. The CDR3 runs to 13 residues. CDR1 MDHEN and CDR2 SYDVKM come from the germline V gene. Trimming stripped 11 bases from V and 6 bases from J, with 17 bases between. CDR3 DNA: TGTGCCGCAACTGGCGTACCCCCCAATGAGCAGTTCTTC. It is translated as CAATGVPPNEQFF.

The CDR3 bases are TGTGCCAGCAGCCAAAGGGGACTCAAAACTCGCACAGATACGCAGTATTTT. It codes for CASSQRGLKTRTDTQYF. The rearrangement uses TRBV12-3 or TRBV12-4 and TRBJ2-3; the D gene is possibly TRBD2 (6 bases). This CDR3 has 17 amino acids. Trimming removed 6 bases at V and 1 base at J, with 20 bases between.

The V gene is TRBV4-3, the J gene TRBJ2-1; the D call may be TRBD1 or TRBD2 (6 bases each). CDR1 is LGHNA, CDR2 YSLEER, per germline. The CDR3 is 17 residues long. The V end lost 2 bases, the J end lost 3 bases, and 17 bases lay between the germline ends. CDR3 protein: CASSQTLAGQLYNEQFF. CDR3 coding DNA: TGCGCCAGCAGCCAAACCCTGGCGGGACAACTCTACAATGAGCAGTTCTTC.

The chain has TRBV10-3 and TRBJ2-3; 11 bases line up with TRBD2. Germline V gene data show CDR1 as ENHRY and CDR2 as SYGVKD. V lost 5 bases, J lost 0 bases, and 4 bases stayed unmatched. This CDR3 contains 16 residues. CDR3 protein: CAISTGTSGSTDTQYF. The CDR3 coding sequence is TGTGCCATCAGTACCGGGACTAGCGGTAGCACAGATACGCAGTATTTT.

V is TRBV12-5 and J is TRBJ2-6; D is uncertain. Trimming shortened V by 6 bases and J by 2 bases, and 5 bases separated the two germline ends. This CDR3 is 13 amino acids long. The germline CDR1 and CDR2 sequences are LGHNT and FRNRAP. The CDR3 spells CASGITGANVLTF. CDR3 in DNA: TGTGCTAGTGGGATTACTGGGGCCAACGTCCTGACTTTC.

This clonotype was observed at least ten times. This chain links TRBV7-8 with TRBJ2-7, with 9 nucleotides matching TRBD2. The CDR3 consists of 15 residues. Germline values: CDR1 SGHVS, CDR2 FQNEAQ. V lost 5 bases to trimming and J lost 6 bases; unmatched junction nucleotides: 11. CDR3 in amino acids: CASSRGRTSAAEQYF. CDR3 coding DNA: TGTGCCAGCAGCCGGGGAAGGACTAGCGCGGCCGAGCAGTACTTC.

The CDR3 region is CASRSEENIQYF. The CDR3 nucleotides read TGTGCCAGCAGGTCTGAGGAAAACATTCAGTACTTC. The rearrangement joins TRBV28 to TRBJ2-4, with unresolved D. The length of the CDR3 is 12 residues. V gave up 6 bases and J gave up 5 bases, with 8 bases separating them. Germline CDR1 is MDHEN and CDR2 is SYDVKM.

This rearrangement joins TRBV20-1 to TRBJ2-5; either TRBD1 or TRBD2 may supply D (5 bases each). The CDR3 loop spans 13 amino acids. The germline gives CDR1 DFQATT, CDR2 SNEGSKA (reference sequence). The V end lost 5 bases, the J end lost 2 bases, and 12 bases lay between the germline ends. The CDR3: CSAAREFQETQYF. The CDR3 nucleotides read TGCAGTGCTGCCAGGGAGTTTCAAGAGACCCAGTACTTC.

The genes are TRBV6-1 and TRBJ2-5; 14 bases fit TRBD2. The V segment lost 4 bases and the J segment 5 bases; nucleotides outside the gene matches: 0. The germline V gene encodes CDR1 MNHNS and CDR2 SASEGT. CDR3 length equals 14 residues. CDR3 sequence: CASSGLAGGETQYF. The CDR3 DNA sequence: TGTGCCAGCAGTGGACTAGCGGGAGGGGAGACCCAGTACTTC.

The V gene is TRBV28, the J gene TRBJ1-1; TRBD1 might be the D (5 bases). Germline assignment: CDR1 MDHEN and CDR2 SYDVKM. With 3 bases removed from V and 1 base from J, the gap between germline ends came to 15 bases. This CDR3 has 16 amino acids. As DNA, the CDR3 is TGTGCCAGCAGTTTGGGGGACCGGGAGGGGAACACTGAAGCTTTCTTT. It translates to CASSLGDREGNTEAFF.

This clonotype was seen more than once but under ten times. The chain combines TRBV7-2 with TRBJ2-7; 9 bases map to TRBD1. The germline V gene encodes CDR1 SGHTA and CDR2 FQGNSA. This CDR3 is 15 amino acids long. Trimming at V came to 2 bases and at J to 4 bases, leaving 6 bases not matched to a gene. CDR3 in DNA: TGTGCCAGCAGCTTAAAGGCGGGACAGGGTTACGAGCAGTACTTC. Protein product: CASSLKAGQGYEQYF.

CDR3 in amino acids: CASSLGIAGGPRNEQFF. DNA for the CDR3: TGTGCCAGCTCACTGGGGATAGCGGGAGGCCCCCGCAATGAGCAGTTCTTC. The V call is TRBV18, the J call TRBJ2-1; 10 bases match TRBD2. The CDR3 covers 17 residues. Per germline, CDR1 KGHSH and CDR2 LQKENI. Trimming cost V 4 bases and J 6 bases; bases outside gene matches: 12.

The CDR3 DNA follows: TGTGCCAGCAGCTTAGTTCGGATTAGCGGTATCGGGACCCAGTACTTC. Amino acid sequence: CASSLVRISGIGTQYF. The V call is TRBV5-4, the J call TRBJ2-5; a weak D match, TRBD2 (6 bases). Germline V gives CDR1 SGHNT, CDR2 YYREEE (reference sequence). V lost 2 bases, J lost 7 bases, and 21 bases lay in between. This CDR3 region has 16 residues.

With regard to this clonotype: Since a much larger clone is just one base distant, this may be a read error. The chain employs TRBV11-2 and TRBJ1-1, with 8 bases that match TRBD1. CDR1 is SGHAT and CDR2 is FQNNGV in the germline V gene. The CDR3 spans 15 residues. CDR3 protein: CASSLRTGMNTEASF. CDR3 nucleotide sequence: TGTGCCAGCAGCCTCCGGACAGGGATGAACACTGAAGCTTCCTTT.

This clonotype occurred once. The CDR3 loop reads CASTRVGLAGMDEQFF. The CDR3 bases are TGTGCCAGTACAAGGGTGGGACTAGCGGGGATGGATGAGCAGTTCTTC. The chain is built from TRBV19 and TRBJ2-1, with 13 positions matching TRBD2. This CDR3 has 16 amino acids. The junction had 11 bases not matched to a gene; V was cut back by 7 bases and J by 8 bases. Per the germline V gene, CDR1 is LNHDA and CDR2 is SQIVND (reference sequence).

The chain has TRBV12-3 or TRBV12-4 and TRBJ2-6; D not certain. The V end lost 3 bases, the J end lost 2 bases, and 5 bases lay between the germline ends. This CDR3 comprises 14 residues. CDR3 in amino acids: CASSFWAGANVLTF. The CDR3 DNA sequence: TGTGCCAGCAGTTTCTGGGCTGGGGCCAACGTCCTGACTTTC.

The chain has TRBV7-2 and TRBJ2-3; no reliable D call. CDR1 is SGHTA and CDR2 is FQGNSA in the germline V gene. The length of the CDR3 is 16 residues. The V end lost 5 bases, the J end lost 2 bases, and 17 bases lay between the germline ends. CDR3 DNA: TGTGCCAGCAGCCCCGTGTTAGCTCTATTCACAGATACGCAGTATTTT. It translates to CASSPVLALFTDTQYF.

Points on this clonotype: Since a much larger clone is just one base distant, this may be a read error. V is TRBV7-2 and J is TRBJ2-1; 7 nucleotides agree with TRBD2. CDR1 and CDR2 (germline): SGHTA, FQGNSA. The CDR3 covers 14 residues. For the CDR3, the DNA is TGTGCCAGCAGCCCCATGGGGGGGGTCAATGAGCAGTCCTTC. As protein: CASSPMGGVNEQSF.

The J gene is TRBJ2-7, the V gene TRBV7-9, with TRBD1 matching 8 bases. Germline V lookup: CDR1 SEHNR, CDR2 FQNEAQ (reference sequence). CDR3 length equals 16 residues. With 5 bases clipped from V and 2 bases from J, the junction kept 11 bases outside the gene matches. CDR3 nucleotide sequence: TGTGCCAGCAGCCGAGGAGGGACAGGTAAAACCTACGAGCAGTACTTC. It encodes CASSRGGTGKTYEQYF.

This chain joins TRBV6-5 and TRBJ1-2; D ambiguous. Deletions cut 2 bases from V and 8 bases from J, with 12 bases between. CDR3 length: 13 amino acids. The V gene's germline CDR1 is MNHEY and CDR2 SVGAGI. CDR3 residues: CASSYRVGTGYTF. CDR3 DNA: TGTGCCAGCAGTTACCGGGTCGGCACAGGCTACACCTTC.

The rearrangement links TRBV24-1 to TRBJ2-5, with 7 bases fitting TRBD1. There are 17 residues in the CDR3. After removal of 1 base from V and 3 bases from J, the junction contained 10 bases not matched to a gene. CDR1 KGHDR and CDR2 SFDVKD come from the germline V gene. Written as DNA, the CDR3 is TGTGCCACCAGTGATTTTCTCGGGACAGTGAGGAAAGAGACCCAGTACTTC. Translating gives CATSDFLGTVRKETQYF.

This clonotype showed up just a few times. This chain uses TRBV27 with TRBJ2-7, with TRBD1 identical over 11 bases. The CDR3 length is 16 residues. CDR1 MNHEY and CDR2 SMNVEV come from the germline V gene (reference sequence). J was trimmed by 4 bases and V by 0 bases; bases with no gene match: 5. The CDR3 sequence is CASSLSGQGAGYEQYF. CDR3 coding DNA: TGTGCCAGCAGTTTATCTGGACAGGGGGCTGGGTACGAGCAGTACTTC.

This clonotype was counted only a few times. The J gene is TRBJ2-2, the V gene TRBV11-2; TRBD2 might be the D (6 bases). Trimming took off 1 base at V and 4 bases at J, with 16 bases between the two ends. Germline CDR1 SGHAT, CDR2 FQNNGV. This CDR3 comprises 17 residues. DNA of the CDR3: TGTGCCAGCAGCTTAGTCACGGCGGGAAGTGTCACCGGGGAGCTGTTTTTT. Its protein is CASSLVTAGSVTGELFF. The full variable domain, completed using reference TRBV11-2 and TRBJ2-2, is EAGVAQSPRYKIIEKRQSVAFWCNPISGHATLYWYQQILGQGPKLLIQFQNNGVVDDSQLPKDRFSAERLKGVDSTLKIQPAKLEDSAVYLCASSLVTAGSVTGELFFGEGSRLTVL.

This clonotype showed up just a few times. This chain connects TRBV12-5 to TRBJ2-1; 11 bases map to TRBD1. V shed 6 bases, J shed 3 bases, and the junction held 13 bases outside the gene matches. This CDR3 spans 18 amino acids. Germline loops: CDR1 LGHNT, CDR2 FRNRAP. The CDR3 reads CASGREGQGAISYNEQFF. The CDR3 DNA reads TGTGCTAGTGGCCGCGAAGGACAGGGGGCTATAAGCTACAATGAGCAGTTCTTC.